The 17 T cell receptor beta chains given below trace back to one sample, sequenced in a study of PD-1 blockade in mismatch repair-deficient tumors. Sequencing was performed with immunoSEQ multiplex PCR; in TCRdb, only in-frame clones are kept and a portion is missing. The sample has around 120,000 clones, about 88% seen once. Sequenced here: peripheral blood, sampled 44 weeks after starting pembrolizumab. The receptors here all came from an adult with mismatch repair-deficient cancer.

The chain employs TRBV5-1 and TRBJ2-5, with 8 bases identical to TRBD2. CDR3 length: 19 residues. Unmatched junction bases numbered 18, after V lost 0 bases and J lost 5 bases. The V gene's germline CDR1 is SGHRS and CDR2 YFSETQ. The CDR3 coding sequence is TGCGCCAGCAGCTTGGTAAATCACGGACTAGCCCCCGGCCGGGAGACCCAGTACTTC. It is translated as CASSLVNHGLAPGRETQYF.

The chain recombines TRBV18 with TRBJ2-7; D not certain. Germline CDR1 reads KGHSH; CDR2 reads LQKENI. CDR3 length: 14 amino acids. Trimming took off 3 bases at V and 2 bases at J, with 11 bases between the two ends. Written as DNA, the CDR3 is TGTGCCAGCTCACCGGGGATTATTACCTACGAGCAGTACTTC. This gives the protein CASSPGIITYEQYF.

The chain links TRBV19 to TRBJ2-1; 10 positions match TRBD2. The CDR3 is 15 residues long. The germline V gene has CDR1 LNHDA and CDR2 SQIVND (reference sequence). V lost 5 bases and J lost 10; bases outside the gene matches: 11. The CDR3 bases are TGTGCCAGTAGTCTCCCACCAGCGGGAGGGAGGGAGCAGTTCTTC. This translates into CASSLPPAGGREQFF.

The chain combines TRBV19 with TRBJ2-6, with D possibly TRBD2 on 6 matching bases. Between the trimmed V and J ends, which lost 7 bases and 2 bases, there was a span of 12 bases. This CDR3 has 15 amino acids. The germline CDR1 and CDR2 sequences are LNHDA and SQIVND (reference sequence). The CDR3 protein is CASNGGWTGANVLTF. CDR3 DNA sequence: TGTGCCAGTAATGGGGGGTGGACTGGGGCCAACGTCCTGACTTTC. The variable domain in full, completed from reference TRBV19 and TRBJ2-6, reads DGGITQSPKYLFRKEGQNVTLSCEQNLNHDAMYWYRQDPGQGLRLIYYSQIVNDFQKGDIAEGYSVSREKKESFPLTVTSAQKNPTAFYLCASNGGWTGANVLTFGAGSRLTVL.

The V and J genes are TRBV20-1 and TRBJ2-7; no clear D. The CDR3 is made up of 11 amino acids. CDR1 is DFQATT, CDR2 SNEGSKA, per germline (reference sequence). The ends were cut back, 1 base at V and 4 bases at J, with 5 bases in the middle. The CDR3 DNA reads TGCAGTGCTAGAGGGGGTTACGAGCAGTACTTC. Protein: CSARGGYEQYF.

The chain links TRBV7-9 to TRBJ2-1; 9 bases fit TRBD2. The trim removed 6 bases at V and 4 bases at J, leaving 7 bases unmatched. CDR1 and CDR2 (germline): SEHNR, FQNEAQ (reference sequence). The CDR3 runs to 15 residues. The CDR3 DNA reads TGTGCCAGCAGACAAGCGGGAGGCGGGTACAATGAGCAGTTCTTC. Amino acids: CASRQAGGGYNEQFF. Together with reference TRBV7-9 and TRBJ2-1, the CDR3 gives the full variable domain: DTGVSQNPRHKITKRGQNVTFRCDPISEHNRLYWYRQTLGQGPEFLTYFQNEAQLEKSRLLSDRFSAERPKGSFSTLEIQRTEQGDSAMYLCASRQAGGGYNEQFFGPGTRLTVL.

The chain employs TRBV5-8 and TRBJ2-7; 7 nucleotides align to TRBD2. The CDR3 sequence is 14 residues long. V gave up 0 bases and J gave up 2 bases; unmatched junction bases: 2. Germline CDR1 SGHTS, CDR2 YDEGEE. CDR3 nucleotides: TGTGCCAGCAGCTTGGGGGGACTAACCTACGAGCAGTACTTC. Its protein is CASSLGGLTYEQYF.

V is TRBV10-3 and J is TRBJ2-7; 7 nucleotides line up with TRBD2. V was pared by 4 bases and J by 1 base, with 16 bases of the junction left unmatched. Looked up from germline, CDR1 is ENHRY and CDR2 is SYGVKD. The CDR3 covers 18 residues. The CDR3 reads CAISGVAGAGSLSYEQYF. The CDR3 nucleotides read TGTGCCATCAGTGGCGTAGCGGGCGCGGGGTCTCTTTCCTACGAGCAGTACTTC.

The rearrangement joins TRBV29-1 to TRBJ2-7; TRBD1 matches 7 bases. V lost 4 bases, J lost 2 bases, and 11 bases stayed unmatched. The CDR3 has 15 amino acids. CDR1 and CDR2 (germline): SQVTM, ANQGSEA. The CDR3 DNA is TGCAGCGTTGTAGGGGACAGAGCCAACACCTACGAGCAGTACTTC. Its protein is CSVVGDRANTYEQYF.

This clone was recorded a few times. The chain employs TRBV6-5 and TRBJ2-5; D is perhaps TRBD1 (7 bases). V lost 6 bases and J lost 5, with 19 bases in between. CDR1 is MNHEY and CDR2 is SVGAGI in the germline V gene. This CDR3 is 15 amino acids long. CDR3 sequence (DNA): TGTGCCAGCAGGCGTCCGACAGGGAGCGGGGAGACCCAGTACTTC. Translation: CASRRPTGSGETQYF.

The V and J genes are TRBV5-1 and TRBJ2-7, with no clear D. Germline CDR1 reads SGHRS; CDR2 reads YFSETQ. Trimming removed 1 base from V and 2 bases from J, with 4 bases in between. CDR3 length: 12 residues. CDR3 residues: CASSLSAYEQYF. In DNA form, the CDR3 reads TGCGCCAGCAGCTTGTCGGCCTACGAGCAGTACTTC.

The chain recombines TRBV10-3 with TRBJ2-7; D may match TRBD1 or TRBD2 (5 bases each). The CDR3 totals 14 residues. V was cut by 8 bases and J by 6 bases, with 20 bases left in between. In germline, CDR1 is ENHRY, CDR2 SYGVKD. The CDR3 sequence is CAIGDQYQGGEQYF. The CDR3 region has the DNA TGTGCCATCGGGGACCAGTACCAGGGCGGCGAGCAGTACTTC.

The gene calls are TRBV2 and TRBJ2-1; perhaps TRBD1 as D (6 bases). The ends were cut back, 1 base at V and 11 bases at J, with 9 bases in the middle. Germline CDR1 SNHLY, CDR2 FYNNEI. This CDR3 region has 12 residues. Here the CDR3 reads CASSEGGPKQFF. CDR3 DNA: TGTGCCAGCAGTGAAGGGGGGCCGAAGCAGTTCTTC.

The chain links TRBV28 to TRBJ2-7; TRBD1 is a possible D gene (7 bases). V was clipped by 2 bases and J by 7 bases, with 15 bases between them. Germline V gene sequence: CDR1 MDHEN, CDR2 SYDVKM. CDR3 length: 14 residues. The CDR3 protein is CASSLGGAGGEQYF. The CDR3 DNA is TGTGCCAGCAGTTTAGGAGGGGCAGGGGGAGAGCAGTACTTC.

The V and J genes are TRBV10-1 and TRBJ2-1; the D is unclear. The CDR3 extends over 13 amino acids. Germline CDR1 and CDR2: WNHNN and SYGVQD (reference sequence). Trimming took off 0 bases at V and 7 bases at J, with 7 bases between the two ends. CDR3 bases: TGCGCCAGCAGTGAGTCCCTAGTGAATGAGCAGTTCTTC. This sequence encodes CASSESLVNEQFF.

The V gene is TRBV6-6, the J gene TRBJ2-7; the D gene is possibly TRBD1 (6 bases). The CDR3 contains 14 residues. V lost 7 bases to trimming and J lost 5 bases, with 18 bases between them. Per the germline V gene, CDR1 is MNHNY and CDR2 is SVGAGI (reference sequence). CDR3 protein: CASTQGRGRNEQYF. The CDR3, as DNA: TGTGCCAGCACCCAGGGTAGGGGGAGAAACGAGCAGTACTTC.

The genes are TRBV5-6 and TRBJ2-7, with no clear D. Germline CDR1 reads SGHDT; CDR2 reads YYEEEE. The length of the CDR3 is 13 residues. V shed 2 bases and J shed 1 base, with 7 bases lying between them. The CDR3, as DNA: TGTGCCAGCAGCTTAGTCAGTTCCTACGAGCAGTACTTC. Translated: CASSLVSSYEQYF.